These T cell receptor beta chains were read from a single sample in a study of Ad26.COV2.S vaccination and SARS-CoV-2 variants. Libraries were prepared by immunoSEQ multiplex PCR; TCRdb keeps only in-frame clonotypes and omits some of them. The table records 350,000 to 500,000 clones, less than 95% of them present only once. Sequenced material: peripheral blood, taken in a trial of Ad26.COV2.S vaccine versus placebo. The source is a person aged 18-65 years who received the Ad26.COV2.S COVID-19 vaccine or a placebo. CDR3s include the opening cysteine and the closing phenylalanine or tryptophan. D genes are given only for firm matches. The size field is filled for only some rows; it gives once, few, many or a size class.

v_gene,d_gene,len,abundance,j_gene,CDR3nt,CDR3aa
TRBV28,TRBD1,14,.,TRBJ1-4,TGTGCCAGCAGTTCGACAGGGGGTAATGAAAAACTGTTTTTT,CASSSTGGNEKLFF
TRBV9,.,15,.,TRBJ2-1,TGTGCCAGCAGCGTAGAGGGGGTTGGGCCGGATGAGCAGTTCTTC,CASSVEGVGPDEQFF
TRBV3-1/TRBV3-2,.,15,.,TRBJ1-4,TGTGCCAGCAGCCAAAATAGGGGAGGGAGTGAAAAACTGTTTTTT,CASSQNRGGSEKLFF
TRBV20-1,.,12,.,TRBJ2-7,TGCAGTGCTGGTGAGGCTAGAATAGGGCAGTACTTC,CSAGEARIGQYF
TRBV7-9,.,13,.,TRBJ2-1,TGTGCCAGCAGCTCCCCTGCCTACAATGAGCAGTTCTTC,CASSSPAYNEQFF
TRBV27,.,13,.,TRBJ2-7,TGTGCCAGCAGTCCCACCCGGGCAGACGAGCAGTACTTC,CASSPTRADEQYF
TRBV29-1,.,12,.,TRBJ1-1,TGCAGCGTTGGGGGGGCTAACACTGAAGCTTTCTTT,CSVGGANTEAFF
TRBV5-1,.,14,.,TRBJ2-5,TGCGCCAGCAGCTTGGCCCGGGGGAGAGAGACCCAGTACTTC,CASSLARGRETQYF
TRBV11-2,TRBD1,11,.,TRBJ2-6,TGTGCCAGCAGCTCCACAGGGGGCCTTTCTTTC,CASSSTGGLSF
TRBV28,TRBD2,17,.,TRBJ2-7,TGTGCCAGCAGTTTATGGGAGGGAAGCGGGAGGGCCGGGGAGCAGTACTTC,CASSLWEGSGRAGEQYF
TRBV21-1,.,14,.,TRBJ2-6,TGTGCCAGCAGCAAGGGGAGGAATAGGAACGTCCTGACTTTC,CASSKGRNRNVLTF
TRBV6-2/TRBV6-3,.,14,few,TRBJ1-5,TGTGCCAGCAGTTACGGCGGACGGAATAGGCCCCAGCATTTT,CASSYGGRNRPQHF
TRBV25-1,.,12,.,TRBJ1-2,TGTGCCAGCAGTGCCCAGGGGAGTGGCTACACCTTC,CASSAQGSGYTF
TRBV6-1,TRBD1,16,.,TRBJ1-5,TGTGCCAGCAGTGATTACGGGACAGGGGACAATCAGCCCCAGCATTTT,CASSDYGTGDNQPQHF
TRBV6-6,TRBD2,16,.,TRBJ2-5,TGTGCCAGCAGCGAATCCACAGCGGGGAGCTCAGAGACCCAGTACTTC,CASSESTAGSSETQYF
TRBV28,.,14,.,TRBJ1-2,TGTGCCAGCAGTGCCGGACAGACTAACTATGGCTACACCTTC,CASSAGQTNYGYTF
TRBV28,.,14,.,TRBJ2-1,TGTGCCAGCAGTCCCGGACTGGATGGGAATGAGCAGTTCTTC,CASSPGLDGNEQFF
TRBV7-2,TRBD2,16,.,TRBJ2-7,TGTGCCAGCAGCACAGGAGGGACTAGCGGATCCTACGAGCAGTACTTC,CASSTGGTSGSYEQYF
TRBV5-4,.,14,.,TRBJ2-5,TGTGCCACCTCGGGGAGGGGGGTGCAAGAGACCCAGTACTTC,CATSGRGVQETQYF
TRBV7-9,.,14,.,TRBJ2-5,TGTGCCAGCAGCGCCCCAGGTTCCCAAGAGACCCAGTACTTC,CASSAPGSQETQYF
TRBV28,TRBD1,15,.,TRBJ2-2,TGTGCCAGCAGCTCCGGGACAGGGAACACCGGGGAGCTGTTTTTT,CASSSGTGNTGELFF
TRBV28,.,15,.,TRBJ2-6,TGTGCCAGCAGTGTCGACTATCCTGGGGCCAACGTCCTGACTTTC,CASSVDYPGANVLTF
TRBV19,TRBD2,16,.,TRBJ2-2,TGTGCCAGTAGTCTCAACCTGGGGGGGGACACCGGGGAGCTGTTTTTT,CASSLNLGGDTGELFF
TRBV19,.,13,.,TRBJ2-7,TGTGCCAGTAGTGTGGGAGAGTTCGACGAGCAGTACTTC,CASSVGEFDEQYF
TRBV7-9,.,14,.,TRBJ2-7,TGTGCCAGCAGCCTAGCAGGAGGGCCAGACGAGCAGTACTTC,CASSLAGGPDEQYF
TRBV7-2,.,15,once,TRBJ1-6,TGTGCCAGCAGCTTAGATTGGACTTATAATTCACCCCTCCACTTT,CASSLDWTYNSPLHF
TRBV18,.,16,.,TRBJ1-5,TGTGCCAGCTCACCCAGGACAATGGCCATAGGTCAGCCCCAGCATTTT,CASSPRTMAIGQPQHF
TRBV28,.,12,.,TRBJ2-7,TGTGCCAGCGGGAGTAGTCCCTACGAGCAGTACTTC,CASGSSPYEQYF
TRBV10-3,TRBD2,14,.,TRBJ2-1,TGTGCCATCAGTGAGGTTCGGGCGGGAGGAAAGGAGTTCTTC,CAISEVRAGGKEFF
TRBV7-6,.,12,.,TRBJ1-2,TGTGCCAGCAGCTTAGACAGGACGCGCTACACCTTC,CASSLDRTRYTF
TRBV6-6,.,14,.,TRBJ2-3,TGTGCCAGCAGTTATACGGGAGTAGTAGATACGCAGTATTTT,CASSYTGVVDTQYF
TRBV6-2/TRBV6-3,.,17,.,TRBJ2-7,TGTGCCAGCAGTTACCGGGGTTCGAGGGAGCGGTTTGGCGAGCAGTACTTC,CASSYRGSRERFGEQYF
TRBV7-9,TRBD2,15,.,TRBJ2-1,TGTGCCAGCCCCAGTGGCGGGAGGCCATACAATGAGCAGTTCTTC,CASPSGGRPYNEQFF
TRBV19,TRBD2,15,.,TRBJ2-1,TGTGCCAGTAGTCAGGGACTAGCGGGGAACAATGAGCAGTTCTTC,CASSQGLAGNNEQFF
TRBV28,TRBD2,14,.,TRBJ2-7,TGTGCCAGCAGTTCCCCCTCTAGCGGCTACGAGCAGTACTTC,CASSSPSSGYEQYF
TRBV27,.,14,.,TRBJ2-7,TGTGCCAGCAGGGACGGACAGAGCTCCTACGAGCAGTACTTC,CASRDGQSSYEQYF
TRBV11-3,TRBD2,16,.,TRBJ2-1,TGTGCCAGCAGCTTAGTCAGCGGGGAATCCTACAATGAGCAGTTCTTC,CASSLVSGESYNEQFF
TRBV7-2,TRBD2,15,.,TRBJ2-5,TGTGCCAGCAGCCCGTGGGGCGGGAGGGAGGAGACCCAGTACTTC,CASSPWGGREETQYF
TRBV5-4,.,16,.,TRBJ2-2,TGTGCCAGCAGCTTCGGACAGAGTTCGAACACCGGGGAGCTGTTTTTT,CASSFGQSSNTGELFF
TRBV21-1,.,14,once,TRBJ2-7,TGTGCCAGCAGAAATGACCGAAGCTCCTACGAGCAGTACTTC,CASRNDRSSYEQYF
TRBV29-1,.,11,.,TRBJ2-1,TGCAGCGTTTCCGAGCCAGGGGAGCAGTTCTTC,CSVSEPGEQFF
TRBV19,.,15,.,TRBJ1-6,TGTGCCAGCGGTTCCATGGGTCGGGGGAATTCACCCCTCCACTTT,CASGSMGRGNSPLHF
TRBV29-1,.,15,.,TRBJ2-7,TGCAGCGTTGAAGGAGGGGTCCGCCCCCCCTACGAGCAGTACTTC,CSVEGGVRPPYEQYF
TRBV6-5,.,15,.,TRBJ2-7,TGTGCCAGCAGCCGGATCCCCGAACGAACCTACGAGCAGTACTTC,CASSRIPERTYEQYF
TRBV28,.,15,.,TRBJ2-7,TGTGCCAGCAGTGCCCAGGGGCGGAGCTCCTACGAGCAGTACTTC,CASSAQGRSSYEQYF